A single sample gave rise to the 29 T cell receptor beta chains below, sequenced in a study of persistence of HIV-infected CD4 T cells. Their target antigens are unknown. This was the immunoSEQ version 4 assay in survey mode. The method was immunoSEQ multiplex PCR; TCRdb's version includes in-frame clones alone and lacks a portion of them. The data contain roughly 32,000 clones, roughly four fifths of them singletons. The stimulus was an HIV-1 Gag 15-mer peptide pool, about 1 ug/peptide/mL. Sorted nonresponding memory CD4+ T cells were CD40L-negative, CD69-negative, CD45RO-high. Sequenced material: CD4+ T cells sorted from PBMCs after approximately 20-hour stimulation, taken from a patient who received antiretroviral therapy. Receptors were obtained from an adult woman with HIV who was CMV-seropositive.

This rearrangement joins TRBV7-9 to TRBJ1-2; tentatively, D is TRBD1 (6 bases). The CDR3 runs 14 residues. V lost 5 bases and J 2 bases, leaving 12 bases between the germline ends. Germline CDR1 SEHNR, CDR2 FQNEAQ (reference sequence). Here the CDR3 reads CASSPGDKNYGYTF. CDR3 coding DNA: TGTGCCAGCAGCCCCGGGGACAAAAACTATGGCTACACCTTC.

The chain recombines TRBV23-1 with TRBJ1-5, with D possibly being TRBD1 (5 bases). TRBV23-1 is labeled an ORF, and its function is uncertain. The CDR3 consists of 19 residues. The V and J ends lost 3 bases and 1 base respectively, with 22 bases between them. CDR3 in DNA: TGCGCCAGCAGTCACTCGACAGACCCCGGGCGTAGAAGCAATCAGCCCCAGCATTTT. It translates to CASSHSTDPGRRSNQPQHF.

This chain connects TRBV7-9 to TRBJ1-1; TRBD1 aligns across 9 bases. The CDR3 spans 15 residues. The junction had 8 bases not matched to a gene; V was cut back by 6 bases and J by 3 bases. CDR1 is SEHNR and CDR2 is FQNEAQ in the germline V gene (reference sequence). The CDR3 loop reads CASRPGQGRDTEAFF. CDR3 sequence (DNA): TGTGCCAGCAGACCTGGACAGGGGAGGGACACTGAAGCTTTCTTT.

This clone is labeled as medium-sized. The V call is TRBV30, the J call TRBJ2-7; 10 bases map to TRBD1. V shed 0 bases and J 2 bases; nucleotides not matched to a gene: 7. This CDR3 spans 16 amino acids. Germline CDR1 is GTSNPN and CDR2 is SVGIG (reference sequence). In DNA, the CDR3 is TGTGCCTGGAGTGTTGAGCCGGGACAGGGGACCTACGAGCAGTACTTC. This codes for CAWSVEPGQGTYEQYF.

V is TRBV7-3 and J is TRBJ2-3; 8 bases are shared with TRBD1. Trimming took 5 bases from V and 4 from J; bases not matched to a gene: 5. Germline assignment: CDR1 SGHTA and CDR2 FQGTGA. The CDR3 has 14 residues. Here the CDR3 reads CASSPGGSADTQYF. The CDR3 nucleotides read TGTGCCAGCAGCCCAGGGGGCTCGGCAGATACGCAGTATTTT.

J is TRBJ1-2 and V is TRBV10-2; possibly TRBD1 for D (5 bases). Trimming took 3 bases from V and 4 from J, leaving 9 bases between them. Looked up from germline, CDR1 is WSHSY and CDR2 is SAAADI. The CDR3 has 13 amino acids. CDR3 in amino acids: CASSEWGTYGYTF. CDR3 DNA: TGCGCCAGCAGTGAATGGGGGACCTATGGCTACACCTTC.

This clone was seen just once. This rearrangement joins TRBV20-1 to TRBJ2-1; D call uncertain. This CDR3 has 10 residues. Germline assignment: CDR1 DFQATT and CDR2 SNEGSKA (reference sequence). The ends were cut back, 0 bases at V and 8 bases at J, with 2 bases in the middle. DNA of the CDR3: TGCAGTGCTAGAGACCATGAGCAGTTCTTC. It encodes CSARDHEQFF.

The rearrangement joins TRBV7-9 to TRBJ1-4, with 8 positions matching TRBD1. V lost 5 bases and J lost 8; bases outside the gene matches: 7. The CDR3 totals 14 residues. CDR1 and CDR2 from the germline V gene are SEHNR and FQNEAQ (reference sequence). The CDR3 DNA reads TGTGCCAGCAGCCGAGGACAGGGTCGGGAAAAACTGTTTTTT. This codes for CASSRGQGREKLFF.

This chain links TRBV5-1 with TRBJ2-5, with 13 bases lining up with TRBD2. V lost 4 bases to trimming and J lost 5 bases; unmatched junction nucleotides: 8. CDR3 length equals 16 residues. The germline CDR1 and CDR2 sequences are SGHRS and YFSETQ. Here the CDR3 DNA reads TGCGCCAGCAGCGGGACTAGCGGGGCCATTGGGGAGACCCAGTACTTC. As protein: CASSGTSGAIGETQYF.

This clone was observed a handful of times. The chain uses TRBV6-5 and TRBJ1-2; maybe TRBD1 (6 bases). The CDR3 is 14 amino acids. Germline-derived CDR1 and CDR2 are MNHEY and SVGAGI. The germline V and J ends were trimmed by 11 bases and 2 bases, with 18 bases remaining between them. The CDR3 loop reads CASHRDKVNYGYTF. The CDR3 DNA is TGTGCCTCTCACCGGGACAAGGTAAACTATGGCTACACCTTC.

This clone was found once. The chain recombines TRBV7-6 with TRBJ1-3; D might be TRBD1 (5 bases). This CDR3 region has 15 residues. Per germline, CDR1 SGHVS and CDR2 FNYEAQ. Trimming removed 0 bases at V and 4 bases at J, with 10 bases between. The CDR3 protein is CASSLALGGGNTIYF. The DNA for the CDR3 is TGTGCCAGCAGCTTAGCGCTCGGGGGAGGAAACACCATATATTTT.

The CDR3 nucleotides read TGTGCCAGCAGAGCCGGGACTAGCGGCGTCTACGAGCAGTACTTC. It codes for CASRAGTSGVYEQYF. This chain joins TRBV6-5 and TRBJ2-7; 11 positions agree with TRBD2. Germline lookup yields CDR1 MNHEY and CDR2 SVGAGI. The junction had 7 bases not matched to a gene; V was cut back by 6 bases and J by 3 bases. This CDR3 spans 15 amino acids.

The J gene is TRBJ2-1, the V gene TRBV9, with 10 bases fitting TRBD2. CDR3 length: 16 residues. Unmatched junction bases numbered 5, after V lost 4 bases and J lost 1 base. Germline lookup yields CDR1 SGDLS and CDR2 YYNGEE. CDR3 nucleotide sequence: TGTGCCAGCAGCAAAATAGCGGGGGGTTCCTACAATGAGCAGTTCTTC. Protein: CASSKIAGGSYNEQFF.

The chain is built from TRBV20-1 and TRBJ2-7; D remains ambiguous. The CDR3 covers 11 residues. V dropped 7 bases and J dropped 5 bases, with 12 bases sitting between them. CDR1 is DFQATT, CDR2 SNEGSKA, per germline (reference sequence). The CDR3 sequence: CSVTTGNEQYF. The CDR3 nucleotides read TGCAGTGTCACCACCGGAAACGAGCAGTACTTC.

The CDR3 protein is CASSGQGIGEAFF. CDR3 DNA: TGTGCCAGCAGCGGACAGGGTATTGGTGAAGCTTTCTTT. V gene TRBV6-4 combines with J gene TRBJ1-1, with 8 bases identical to TRBD1. The CDR3 covers 13 residues. The ends lost 6 bases at V and 7 bases at J; junction bases unmatched: 7. The germline V gene has CDR1 MRHNA and CDR2 SNTAGT.

V and J are TRBV28 and TRBJ2-1; 12 bases map to TRBD2. Trimming removed 1 base from V and 4 bases from J; junction bases left unmatched: 11. The CDR3 loop spans 19 amino acids. Germline CDR1 is MDHEN and CDR2 is SYDVKM. In DNA form, the CDR3 reads TGTGCCAGCAGTTTATTCACTCGACTAGCGGGAGAACTTTACAATGAGCAGTTCTTC. Translation gives CASSLFTRLAGELYNEQFF. The whole variable domain, remainder taken from reference TRBV28 and TRBJ2-1, is DVKVTQSSRYLVKRTGEKVFLECVQDMDHENMFWYRQDPGLGLRLIYFSYDVKMKEKGDIPEGYSVSREKKERFSLILESASTNQTSMYLCASSLFTRLAGELYNEQFFGPGTRLTVL.

This chain links TRBV3-1 (or the pseudogene TRBV3-2) with TRBJ1-2, with D unresolved. Trimming took 0 bases from V and 2 from J, leaving 10 bases between them. CDR3 length equals 15 residues. Germline CDR1 and CDR2: LGHDT and YNNKEL (reference sequence). The CDR3 DNA reads TGTGCCAGCAGCCAAGATATTGGGGTGAACTATGGCTACACCTTC. Amino acids: CASSQDIGVNYGYTF.

The chain employs TRBV10-3 and TRBJ1-1; no firm D call. Trimming cost V 4 bases and J 1 base, with 7 bases left between them. Germline lookup yields CDR1 ENHRY and CDR2 SYGVKD. The CDR3 loop spans 13 amino acids. CDR3 DNA: TGTGCCATCAGTGTCGAGGCGAACACTGAAGCTTTCTTT. Its protein is CAISVEANTEAFF.

The chain has TRBV5-1 and TRBJ2-3; D possibly matches TRBD1 or TRBD2 (5 bases each). The CDR3 covers 16 residues. From germline, CDR1 is SGHRS and CDR2 YFSETQ. Trimming removed 4 bases from V and 0 bases from J, with 15 bases in between. The DNA for the CDR3 is TGCGCCAGCAGCCCAAATCCGGGACCCAGCACAGATACGCAGTATTTT. This gives the protein CASSPNPGPSTDTQYF.

This sequence joins TRBV5-1 and TRBJ1-1; TRBD1 agrees at 7 bases. V shed 7 bases and J 5 bases; nucleotides not matched to a gene: 14. The CDR3 contains 15 residues. Germline V gene lookup returns CDR1 SGHRS and CDR2 YFSETQ. The CDR3 nucleotides are TGCGCCAGCTCCCATTCCGGGACAGAGGGAACTGAAGCTTTCTTT. This encodes CASSHSGTEGTEAFF.

This clone was detected only a few times. V usage is TRBV6-5 and J usage is TRBJ2-7; 10 bases are a match to TRBD1. This CDR3 is built from 14 residues. Trimming cost V 7 bases and J 2 bases; bases outside gene matches: 5. Germline V lookup: CDR1 MNHEY, CDR2 SVGAGI. This chain's CDR3 is CASKRGQGTYEQYF. Here the CDR3 DNA reads TGTGCCAGCAAACGGGGACAGGGGACCTACGAGCAGTACTTC.

The chain joins TRBV5-8 to TRBJ1-2; TRBD1 agrees at 8 bases. V shed 4 bases, J shed 2 bases, and the junction held 7 bases outside the gene matches. The CDR3 runs to 15 residues. Germline V gene sequence: CDR1 SGHTS, CDR2 YDEGEE. The chain's CDR3 is CASSHDRGENYGYTF. As DNA, the CDR3 is TGTGCCAGCAGCCATGACAGGGGCGAAAACTATGGCTACACCTTC.

This clone was picked up one time. This chain joins TRBV29-1 and TRBJ1-2, with 8 nucleotides matching TRBD1. This CDR3 region has 12 residues. V lost 2 bases to trimming and J lost 4 bases; unmatched junction nucleotides: 0. Germline CDR1 is SQVTM and CDR2 is ANQGSEA. CDR3 loop: CSVETGGYGYTF. CDR3 coding DNA: TGCAGCGTTGAAACAGGGGGCTATGGCTACACCTTC.

The rearrangement uses TRBV11-1 and TRBJ2-7, with no clear D. V was pared by 1 base and J by 1 base, with 11 bases between. The CDR3 runs 15 residues. The germline gives CDR1 SGHAT, CDR2 FQDESV (reference sequence). As DNA, the CDR3 is TGTGCCAGCAGCTTAGGGCGAAGGGCATCCTACGAGCAGTACTTC. This encodes CASSLGRRASYEQYF.

A single count supports this clone. The DNA for the CDR3 is TGCAGTGCTAGTCCGAATAACAGGGGTTTCGATACGCAGTATTTT. Residues: CSASPNNRGFDTQYF. The gene calls are TRBV20-1 and TRBJ2-3; 7 nucleotides agree with TRBD1. The V gene end was trimmed by 3 bases and the J gene end by 6 bases; junction bases not matched to a gene: 12. This CDR3 spans 15 amino acids. CDR1 DFQATT and CDR2 SNEGSKA come from the germline V gene (reference sequence).

The chain uses TRBV27 and TRBJ1-4; D is undetermined. Germline V lookup: CDR1 MNHEY, CDR2 SMNVEV (reference sequence). The ends were cut back, 7 bases at V and 6 bases at J, with 24 bases in the middle. This CDR3 contains 17 residues. The CDR3 here is CASTPSILGRSDEKLFF. The CDR3 DNA reads as TGTGCCAGCACCCCTTCCATATTAGGGAGGAGTGATGAAAAACTGTTTTTT.

The gene calls are TRBV4-3 and TRBJ2-6; D unresolved. The CDR3 has 16 amino acids. CDR1 and CDR2 from the germline V gene are LGHNA and YSLEER. The ends were cut back, 0 bases at V and 1 base at J, with 7 bases in the middle. DNA for the CDR3: TGCGCCAGCAGCCAAGAAAGGGCGTCTGGGGCCAACGTCCTGACTTTC. It is translated as CASSQERASGANVLTF.

The V call is TRBV11-3, the J call TRBJ1-1, with D maybe TRBD1 (5 bases). The germline gives CDR1 SGHNT, CDR2 YENEEA. CDR3 length: 14 residues. The ends were cut back, 7 bases at V and 1 base at J, with 13 bases in the middle. The CDR3: CASNSGVGNTEAFF. The CDR3 nucleotides read TGTGCCAGCAACTCGGGGGTGGGGAACACTGAAGCTTTCTTT.

This clone was seen a handful of times. The chain uses TRBV7-8 and TRBJ1-1; the match to TRBD1 covers 7 bases. In germline, CDR1 is SGHVS, CDR2 FQNEAQ. V was clipped by 7 bases and J by 0 bases; unmatched bases: 11. This CDR3 comprises 16 residues. The CDR3 region has the DNA TGTGCCAGCACTTTGCCAGGGGGTAGGGTGAACACTGAAGCTTTCTTT. This translates into CASTLPGGRVNTEAFF. Combining the CDR3 with reference TRBV7-8 and TRBJ1-1 gives the whole variable domain GAGVSQSPRYKVAKRGQDVALRCDPISGHVSLFWYQQALGQGPEFLTYFQNEAQLDKSGLPSDRFFAERPEGSVSTLKIQRTQQEDSAVYLCASTLPGGRVNTEAFFGQGTRLTVV.